This TCR beta chain is from a study of cytomegalovirus exposure and HLA in healthy donors. Study findings and constraints: No immune exposure information besides CMV serostatus was available. Most TCR sequences were rare, but some public TCRs occurred in many donors. The likely origin of a cluster of highly shared sequence variants was a sequencing artifact. DRB1 showed the most TCR associations and HLA-C the fewest in a later analysis, as rates varied by HLA locus.

V was pared by 1 base and J by 0 bases, with 7 bases between. The V gene's germline CDR1 is SGHVS and CDR2 FNYEAQ. The CDR3 is 15 residues long. A remark on this clone: As yet, its antigen is unknown.

Both 60 Vbeta primers and 13 Jbeta primers went into the PCR. Method: immunoSEQ multiplex PCR; TCRdb's copy keeps in-frame clones and lacks some. The sample holds about 120,000 clones; around three quarters are singletons and the top ten take roughly 5.8%. This sequence originates from a man younger than 30 in good health and CMV-seropositive. Material for sequencing was PBMCs. The chain carries TRBV7-6 and TRBJ2-1; weak D call: TRBD2 (5 bases). The CDR3 sequence is CASSLDAGSYNEQFF. The CDR3, as DNA: TGTGCCAGCAGCTTAGACGCGGGCTCCTACAATGAGCAGTTCTTC.